The 30 T cell receptor beta chains below come from one sample, sequenced in a study of cytomegalovirus exposure and HLA in healthy donors. PCR was performed using 60 Vbeta and 13 Jbeta primers. TCRdb keeps only in-frame clones here, not all; method: immunoSEQ multiplex PCR. The top ten clones hold roughly 13% of a sample with more than 85,000 clones, approximately 82% of them seen once. The sample consisted of PBMCs. These receptors came from a man in his thirties or forties in good health and CMV-seropositive.

The chain has TRBV9 and TRBJ1-1; D gene unclear. This CDR3 has 13 amino acids. Deletions cut 4 bases from V and 3 bases from J, with 10 bases between. CDR1 is SGDLS and CDR2 is YYNGEE in the germline V gene. DNA of the CDR3: TGTGCCAGCAGCCCACCGGAGGACACTGAAGCTTTCTTT. It specifies CASSPPEDTEAFF.

This clone was seen only a few times. The J gene is TRBJ1-1, the V gene TRBV19; a weak D match, TRBD1 (6 bases). Deletions cut 6 bases from V and 6 bases from J, with 14 bases between. Germline V gives CDR1 LNHDA, CDR2 SQIVND (reference sequence). The CDR3 sequence is 13 residues long. CDR3 protein: CASRMTGAPEAFF. The CDR3 region has the DNA TGTGCCAGTAGGATGACAGGCGCACCTGAAGCTTTCTTT.

This chain connects TRBV11-2 to TRBJ2-5; D is ambiguous. This CDR3 has 12 residues. V lost 5 bases to trimming and J lost 5 bases, with 9 bases between them. CDR1 SGHAT and CDR2 FQNNGV come from the germline V gene. The CDR3 DNA reads as TGTGCCAGCAGCCCCCAGAGGGAGACCCAGTACTTC. This gives the protein CASSPQRETQYF.

This chain joins TRBV7-8 and TRBJ1-6; the match to TRBD1 covers 11 bases. With 5 bases clipped from V and 7 bases from J, the junction kept 13 bases outside the gene matches. CDR1 and CDR2 (germline): SGHVS, FQNEAQ. CDR3 length: 18 amino acids. The CDR3 protein is CASSPAGTGGFWNSPLHF. Written as DNA, the CDR3 is TGTGCCAGCAGCCCCGCCGGGACAGGGGGGTTTTGGAATTCACCCCTCCACTTT.

The chain is built from TRBV19 and TRBJ1-5, with 11 nucleotides matching TRBD1. The CDR3 contains 16 residues. Looked up from germline, CDR1 is LNHDA and CDR2 is SQIVND (reference sequence). The V gene end was trimmed by 5 bases and the J gene end by 7 bases; junction bases not matched to a gene: 10. The CDR3 reads CASSEGRTGGGQPQHF. CDR3 coding DNA: TGTGCCAGTAGTGAAGGAAGGACAGGGGGCGGCCAGCCCCAGCATTTT.

The chain employs TRBV19 and TRBJ2-3, with 11 bases matching TRBD2. Trimming cost V 7 bases and J 9 bases; bases outside gene matches: 9. Looked up from germline, CDR1 is LNHDA and CDR2 is SQIVND (reference sequence). The CDR3 is 14 amino acids. The CDR3 here is CASNKAIAGGTQYF. CDR3 DNA: TGTGCCAGTAATAAGGCAATAGCGGGGGGGACGCAGTATTTT.

Regarding this clone: A read error may account for a junction end that differs from germline. The chain links TRBV7-7 to TRBJ2-5; TRBD1 is a possible D gene (6 bases). In germline, CDR1 is SSHAT, CDR2 FNYEAQ (reference sequence). The CDR3 contains 14 residues. CDR3 amino acids: CASSSDSGEETQYF. In DNA form, the CDR3 reads TGTGCTAGCAGCTCGGACAGCGGAGAAGAGACCCAGTACTTC.

This chain links TRBV10-3 with TRBJ2-7; 14 bases match TRBD2. With V trimmed by 6 bases and J by 4 bases, 2 bases remained unmatched. There are 14 residues in the CDR3. Germline CDR1 is ENHRY and CDR2 is SYGVKD. The DNA for the CDR3 is TGTGCCATCAGGGGACTAGCGGGGGAGTACGAGCAGTACTTC. Translation gives CAIRGLAGEYEQYF.

The chain joins TRBV28 to TRBJ2-7, with D possibly matching TRBD2 (7 bases). The germline CDR1 and CDR2 sequences are MDHEN and SYDVKM. V gave up 5 bases and J gave up 4 bases, with 21 bases separating them. CDR3 length: 16 residues. The chain's CDR3 is CASSVPRGARRYEQYF. In nucleotides, the CDR3 is TGTGCCAGCAGTGTTCCTCGGGGGGCAAGGAGATACGAGCAGTACTTC.

CDR3 protein: CASRGGGAPYEQYF. CDR3 nucleotide sequence: TGTGCCAGCAGGGGTGGCGGGGCGCCCTACGAGCAGTACTTC. The genes are TRBV27 and TRBJ2-7; weak D call: TRBD2 (6 bases). Germline values: CDR1 MNHEY, CDR2 SMNVEV (reference sequence). The CDR3 is made up of 14 amino acids. V shed 6 bases and J shed 2 bases, with 14 bases lying between them.

This clone was seen a handful of times. V is TRBV5-1 and J is TRBJ2-3; D might be TRBD2 (6 bases). CDR3 size: 15 residues. CDR1 and CDR2 (germline): SGHRS, YFSETQ. Trimming cost V 4 bases and J 2 bases, with 14 bases left between them. As DNA, the CDR3 is TGCGCCAGCAGCCCCTGGGGGGTTAACACAGATACGCAGTATTTT. Protein: CASSPWGVNTDTQYF.

This clone was recorded only once. V gene TRBV10-2 combines with J gene TRBJ2-7; the D is unclear. From germline, CDR1 is WSHSY and CDR2 SAAADI. The length of the CDR3 is 15 residues. Trimming took 1 base from V and 0 from J, leaving 10 bases between them. The CDR3 coding sequence is TGCGCCAGCAGTGAGTTGTACCTGAGCTCCTACGAGCAGTACTTC. Translating gives CASSELYLSSYEQYF.

This chain connects TRBV6-5 to TRBJ1-5, with D possibly TRBD1 on 5 matching bases. The CDR3 extends over 15 amino acids. The germline V gene encodes CDR1 MNHEY and CDR2 SVGAGI. Trimming removed 8 bases at V and 2 bases at J, with 16 bases between. CDR3 nucleotides: TGTGCCAGCGCCCCGGGGGGTATGGGCAATCAGCCCCAGCATTTT. Its translation: CASAPGGMGNQPQHF.

The V and J genes are TRBV30 and TRBJ1-1; D is perhaps TRBD1 (5 bases). The V and J ends lost 0 bases and 1 base respectively, with 9 bases between them. The length of the CDR3 is 14 residues. Germline values: CDR1 GTSNPN, CDR2 SVGIG (reference sequence). CDR3 DNA: TGTGCCTGGAGTGTACTGACAGCGAACACTGAAGCTTTCTTT. Protein: CAWSVLTANTEAFF.

The CDR3 reads CASSLLAGEYEKLFF. The DNA of the CDR3 is TGTGCCAGCAGTTTATTGGCAGGGGAATACGAAAAACTGTTTTTT. The chain couples TRBV28 to TRBJ1-4; tentatively, D is TRBD1 (6 bases). Trimming left V 1 base short and J 8 bases short, with 14 bases between. CDR1 MDHEN and CDR2 SYDVKM come from the germline V gene. This CDR3 has 15 residues.

The CDR3 loop reads CASRFRDSLPNEQFF. For the CDR3, the DNA is TGTGCCAGCAGATTCCGGGACAGCCTCCCCAATGAGCAGTTCTTC. The chain combines TRBV7-2 with TRBJ2-1, with 7 bases matching TRBD1. In germline, CDR1 is SGHTA, CDR2 FQGNSA. This CDR3 is 15 amino acids long. V lost 6 bases to trimming and J lost 6 bases; unmatched junction nucleotides: 11.

This chain connects TRBV18 to TRBJ1-1; the match to TRBD1 covers 10 bases. V lost 3 bases and J lost 10; bases outside the gene matches: 2. This CDR3 comprises 12 residues. Looked up from germline, CDR1 is KGHSH and CDR2 is LQKENI. In DNA form, the CDR3 reads TGTGCCAGCTCACCCGACAGGGGGCTAGCTTTCTTT. The encoded protein is CASSPDRGLAFF.

The V gene is TRBV28, the J gene TRBJ2-3; no definite D call. This CDR3 has 12 amino acids. V was cut by 5 bases and J by 4 bases, with 7 bases left in between. Germline V gives CDR1 MDHEN, CDR2 SYDVKM. CDR3 nucleotides: TGTGCCAGCAGTCGAGTAGCAGATACGCAGTATTTT. This encodes CASSRVADTQYF.

The chain is built from TRBV27 and TRBJ1-1; 9 bases are a match to TRBD1. V shed 7 bases and J 1 base; nucleotides not matched to a gene: 4. This CDR3 is built from 14 residues. Germline values: CDR1 MNHEY, CDR2 SMNVEV (reference sequence). CDR3 region: CASKATGGNTEAFF. For the CDR3, the DNA is TGTGCCAGCAAGGCGACAGGGGGGAACACTGAAGCTTTCTTT.

The chain employs TRBV5-8 and TRBJ2-1, with 12 bases aligning to TRBD1. The length of the CDR3 is 16 residues. The V gene end was trimmed by 4 bases and the J gene end by 7 bases; junction bases not matched to a gene: 9. CDR1 is SGHTS, CDR2 YDEGEE, per germline. The chain's CDR3 is CASSQLGQGALNEQFF. DNA of the CDR3: TGTGCCAGCAGCCAATTGGGACAGGGGGCACTGAATGAGCAGTTCTTC.

V usage is TRBV30 and J usage is TRBJ2-3; 10 bases are shared with TRBD2. The J segment lost 11 bases and the V segment lost 4 bases, leaving 12 bases of the junction unmatched. The CDR3 length is 14 residues. Germline V gives CDR1 GTSNPN, CDR2 SVGIG (reference sequence). The CDR3 region has the DNA TGTGCCTGGAACCTAGCGGGGGCGCCCGATGGGCAGTATTTT. Amino acids: CAWNLAGAPDGQYF. Full variable domain (rest looked up from reference TRBV30 and TRBJ2-3): SQTIHQWPATLVQPVGSPLSLECTVEGTSNPNLYWYRQAAGRGLQLLFYSVGIGQISSEVPQNLSASRPQDRQFILSSKKLLLSDSGFYLCAWNLAGAPDGQYFGPGTRLTVL.

The chain has TRBV7-2 and TRBJ2-2; tentative D call: TRBD2 (6 bases). Germline CDR1 is SGHTA and CDR2 is FQGNSA. The CDR3 sequence is 16 residues long. The V gene lost 1 base and the J gene lost 4 bases, with 13 bases spanning the gap. The CDR3 protein is CASSLVGGETTGELFF. The CDR3 bases are TGTGCCAGCAGCTTAGTGGGCGGGGAAACCACCGGGGAGCTGTTTTTT.

The rearrangement joins TRBV5-8 to TRBJ2-5; weak D call: TRBD2 (5 bases). Germline assignment: CDR1 SGHTS and CDR2 YDEGEE. This CDR3 has 14 residues. The V end was cut by 4 bases, the J end by 2 bases, with 12 bases between. Here the CDR3 reads CASSEGYGQETQYF. The CDR3 DNA reads TGTGCCAGCAGCGAGGGATACGGTCAAGAGACCCAGTACTTC.

This clone was counted only a few times. The chain combines TRBV28 with TRBJ1-1; 8 positions agree with TRBD1. Germline assignment: CDR1 MDHEN and CDR2 SYDVKM. The J segment lost 0 bases and the V segment lost 5 bases, leaving 5 bases of the junction unmatched. The CDR3 has 15 residues. In nucleotides, the CDR3 is TGTGCCAGCAGTCCCGGACAGGGAATGAACACTGAAGCTTTCTTT. It is translated as CASSPGQGMNTEAFF.

This chain links TRBV6-6 with TRBJ2-2; possibly TRBD2 for D (6 bases). This CDR3 has 15 residues. Germline CDR1 and CDR2: MNHNY and SVGAGI (reference sequence). V dropped 0 bases and J dropped 5 bases, with 10 bases sitting between them. CDR3 protein: CASSYSRRGTGELFF. The CDR3 coding sequence is TGTGCCAGCAGTTACTCGAGACGGGGGACCGGGGAGCTGTTTTTT.

The chain links TRBV7-6 to TRBJ2-5, with 15 bases lining up with TRBD2. The V and J ends lost 4 bases and 7 bases, in that order; junction bases with no gene match: 16. Germline CDR1 is SGHVS and CDR2 is FNYEAQ. CDR3 size: 19 residues. The CDR3 bases are TGTGCCAGCAGCTCATCCCTGGGACTAGCGGGGGGCCTCGGTACGACCCAGTACTTC. This codes for CASSSSLGLAGGLGTTQYF.

The genes are TRBV10-2 and TRBJ2-3, with 16 nucleotides matching TRBD2. Germline trimming cut 6 bases from V and 6 bases from J; bases unmatched to any gene: 6. This CDR3 comprises 16 residues. Germline values: CDR1 WSHSY, CDR2 SAAADI. The CDR3 nucleotides are TGCGCCAGCAGCACGGGACTAGCGGGGGGGCAGGATACGCAGTATTTT. Protein: CASSTGLAGGQDTQYF.

The chain is built from TRBV20-1 and TRBJ2-7; D uncertain. V was pared by 3 bases and J by 1 base, with 4 bases between. This CDR3 contains 11 residues. Looked up from germline, CDR1 is DFQATT and CDR2 is SNEGSKA (reference sequence). The CDR3 region is CSARESYEQYF. CDR3 DNA: TGCAGTGCTAGGGAGTCCTACGAGCAGTACTTC.

The gene calls are TRBV14 and TRBJ2-7; TRBD1 agrees at 10 bases. CDR1 and CDR2 from the germline V gene are SGHDN and FVKESK. The ends lost 1 base at V and 0 bases at J; junction bases unmatched: 12. This CDR3 has 19 residues. The CDR3 region is CASSQVGTGAFSCSYEQYF. DNA of the CDR3: TGTGCCAGCAGCCAAGTGGGGACAGGGGCTTTTTCCTGCTCCTACGAGCAGTACTTC.

This clone was found a few times. This chain links TRBV9 with TRBJ2-6; D may be TRBD1 (6 bases). CDR1 is SGDLS, CDR2 YYNGEE, per germline. The CDR3 consists of 17 residues. V was pared by 0 bases and J by 1 base, with 11 bases between. The CDR3 loop reads CASSVGFTGSGANVLTF. The CDR3 region has the DNA TGTGCCAGCAGCGTAGGGTTCACAGGGTCTGGGGCCAACGTCCTGACTTTC. Variable domain in full (rest from reference TRBV9 and TRBJ2-6): DSGVTQTPKHLITATGQRVTLRCSPRSGDLSVYWYQQSLDQGLQFLIQYYNGEERAKGNILERFSAQQFPDLHSELNLSSLELGDSALYFCASSVGFTGSGANVLTFGAGSRLTVL.